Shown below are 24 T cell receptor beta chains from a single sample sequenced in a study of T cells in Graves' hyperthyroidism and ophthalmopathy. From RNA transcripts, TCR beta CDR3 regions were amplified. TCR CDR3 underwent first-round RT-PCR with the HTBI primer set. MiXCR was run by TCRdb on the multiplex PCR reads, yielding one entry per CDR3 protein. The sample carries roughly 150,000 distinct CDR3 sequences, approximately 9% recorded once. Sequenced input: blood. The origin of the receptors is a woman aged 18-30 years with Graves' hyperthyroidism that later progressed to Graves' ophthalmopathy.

Written as DNA, the CDR3 is TGTGCCTGGAGTTCCCTAAGGGTGGGCTACACCTTC. Protein: CAWSSLRVGYTF. The rearrangement uses TRBV30 and TRBJ1-2; D remains ambiguous. The CDR3 is 12 residues long. CDR1 and CDR2 from the germline V gene are GTSNPN and SVGIG (reference sequence). Trimming left V 2 bases short and J 8 bases short, with 12 bases between. Looking up the rest from reference TRBV30 and TRBJ1-2 gives the full variable domain: SQTIHQWPATLVQPVGSPLSLECTVEGTSNPNLYWYRQAAGRGLQLLFYSVGIGQISSEVPQNLSASRPQDRQFILSSKKLLLSDSGFYLCAWSSLRVGYTFGSGTRLTVV.

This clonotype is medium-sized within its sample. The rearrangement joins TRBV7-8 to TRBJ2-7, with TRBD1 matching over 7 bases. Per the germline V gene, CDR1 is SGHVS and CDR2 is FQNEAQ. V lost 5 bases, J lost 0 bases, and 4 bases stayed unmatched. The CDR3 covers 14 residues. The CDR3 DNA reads TGTGCCAGCAGCCCTCGGGACAGCTCCTACGAGCAGTACTTC. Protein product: CASSPRDSSYEQYF.

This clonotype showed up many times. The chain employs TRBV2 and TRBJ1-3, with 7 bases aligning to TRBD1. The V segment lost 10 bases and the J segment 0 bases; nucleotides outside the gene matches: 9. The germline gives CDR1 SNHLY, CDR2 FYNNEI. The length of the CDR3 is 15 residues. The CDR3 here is CATHKTGNSGNTIYF. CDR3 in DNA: TGTGCCACCCACAAGACAGGGAACTCTGGAAACACCATATATTTT. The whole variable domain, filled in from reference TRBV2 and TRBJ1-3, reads EPEVTQTPSHQVTQMGQEVILRCVPISNHLYFYWYRQILGQKVEFLVSFYNNEISEKSEIFDDQFSVERPDGSNFTLKIRSTKLEDSAMYFCATHKTGNSGNTIYFGEGSWLTVV.

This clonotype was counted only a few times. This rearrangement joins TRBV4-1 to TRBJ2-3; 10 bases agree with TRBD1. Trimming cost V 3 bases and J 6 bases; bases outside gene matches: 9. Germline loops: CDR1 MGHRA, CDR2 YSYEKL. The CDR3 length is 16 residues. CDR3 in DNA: TGCGCCAGCAGCCAGGCGACAGGGGGCGAATGGGATACGCAGTATTTT. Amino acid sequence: CASSQATGGEWDTQYF.

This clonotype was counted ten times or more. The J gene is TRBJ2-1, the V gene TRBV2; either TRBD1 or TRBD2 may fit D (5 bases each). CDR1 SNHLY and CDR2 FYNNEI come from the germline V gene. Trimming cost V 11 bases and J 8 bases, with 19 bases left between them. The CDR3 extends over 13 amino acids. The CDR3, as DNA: TGTGCCGGCATGCTAGCCCCGGGACATGAGCAGTTCTTC. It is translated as CAGMLAPGHEQFF.

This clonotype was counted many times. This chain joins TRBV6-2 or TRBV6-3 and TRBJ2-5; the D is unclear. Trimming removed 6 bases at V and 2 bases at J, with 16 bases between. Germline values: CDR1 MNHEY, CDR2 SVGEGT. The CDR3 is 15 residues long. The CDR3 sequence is CASSRSMGFQETQYF. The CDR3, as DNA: TGTGCCAGCAGCCGAAGTATGGGCTTTCAAGAGACCCAGTACTTC.

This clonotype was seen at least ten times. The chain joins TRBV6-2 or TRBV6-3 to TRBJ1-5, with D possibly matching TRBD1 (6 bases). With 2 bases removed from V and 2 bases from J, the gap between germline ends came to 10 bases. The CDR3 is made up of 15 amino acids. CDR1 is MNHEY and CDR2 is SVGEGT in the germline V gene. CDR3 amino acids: CASSYRGNGNQPQHF. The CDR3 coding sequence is TGTGCCAGCAGTTACAGGGGGAACGGCAATCAGCCCCAGCATTTT.

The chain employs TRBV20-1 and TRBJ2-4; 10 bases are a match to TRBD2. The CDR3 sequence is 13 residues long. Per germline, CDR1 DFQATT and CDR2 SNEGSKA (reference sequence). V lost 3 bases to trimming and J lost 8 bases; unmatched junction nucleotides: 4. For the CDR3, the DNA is TGCAGTGCTAGCCCTAGCGGGAGTGACATTCAGTACTTC. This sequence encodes CSASPSGSDIQYF.

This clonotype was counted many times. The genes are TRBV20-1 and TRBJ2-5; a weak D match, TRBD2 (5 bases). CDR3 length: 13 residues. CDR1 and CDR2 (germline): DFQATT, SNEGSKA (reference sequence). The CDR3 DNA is TGCAGCATTACAGCGGCGCCACAAGAGACCCAGTACTTC. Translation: CSITAAPQETQYF.

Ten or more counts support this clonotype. The chain's CDR3 is CASSLGSGVINNYGYTF. The CDR3 DNA reads as TGTGCCAGCAGTTTAGGGTCAGGGGTCATTAATAACTATGGCTACACCTTC. The chain uses TRBV28 and TRBJ1-2; tentatively, D is TRBD1 (6 bases). The CDR3 contains 17 residues. Looked up from germline, CDR1 is MDHEN and CDR2 is SYDVKM. Trimming took 2 bases from V and 1 from J, leaving 17 bases between them.

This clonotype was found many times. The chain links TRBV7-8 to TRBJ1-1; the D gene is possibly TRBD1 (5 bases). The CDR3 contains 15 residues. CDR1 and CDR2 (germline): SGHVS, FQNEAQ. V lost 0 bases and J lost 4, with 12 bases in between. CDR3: CASSLARVSSTEAFF. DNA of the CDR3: TGTGCCAGCAGCTTAGCCAGGGTCAGTAGCACTGAAGCTTTCTTT.

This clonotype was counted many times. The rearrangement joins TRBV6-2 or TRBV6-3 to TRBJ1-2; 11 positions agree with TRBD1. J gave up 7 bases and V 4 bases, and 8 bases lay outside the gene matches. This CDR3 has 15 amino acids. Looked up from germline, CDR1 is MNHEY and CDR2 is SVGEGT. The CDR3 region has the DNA TGTGCCAGCAGTTCTCAACCGGACAGGGGGCTTGGCTACACCTTC. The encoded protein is CASSSQPDRGLGYTF.

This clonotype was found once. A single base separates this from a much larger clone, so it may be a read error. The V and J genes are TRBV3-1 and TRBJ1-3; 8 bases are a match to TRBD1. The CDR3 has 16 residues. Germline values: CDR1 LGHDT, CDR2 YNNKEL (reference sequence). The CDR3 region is CASSVDRGATGSTIYF. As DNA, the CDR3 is TGTGCCAGCAGCGTCGACAGGGGTGCAACTGGAAGCACCATATATTTT.

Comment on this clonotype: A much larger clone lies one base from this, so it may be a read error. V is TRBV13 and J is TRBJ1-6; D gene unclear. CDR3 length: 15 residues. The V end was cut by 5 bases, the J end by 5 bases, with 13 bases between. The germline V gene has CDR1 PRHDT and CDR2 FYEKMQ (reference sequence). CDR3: CASSPSTGDNSPLHF. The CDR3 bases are TGTGCCAGCAGCCCCTCGACTGGGGATAATTCACCCCTCCACTTT.

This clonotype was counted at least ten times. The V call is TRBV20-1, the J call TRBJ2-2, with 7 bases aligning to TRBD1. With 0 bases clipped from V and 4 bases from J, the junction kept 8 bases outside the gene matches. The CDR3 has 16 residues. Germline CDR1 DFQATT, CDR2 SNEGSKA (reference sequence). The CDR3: CSARDLRQGSTGELFF. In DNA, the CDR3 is TGCAGTGCTAGAGATTTGCGACAGGGTAGCACCGGGGAGCTGTTTTTT.

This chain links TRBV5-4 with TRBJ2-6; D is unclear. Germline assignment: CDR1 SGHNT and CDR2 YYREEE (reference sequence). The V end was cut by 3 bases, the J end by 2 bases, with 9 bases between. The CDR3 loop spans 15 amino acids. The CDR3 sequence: CASSSKSTGANVLTF. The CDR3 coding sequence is TGTGCCAGCAGCTCCAAGTCGACTGGGGCCAACGTCCTGACTTTC.

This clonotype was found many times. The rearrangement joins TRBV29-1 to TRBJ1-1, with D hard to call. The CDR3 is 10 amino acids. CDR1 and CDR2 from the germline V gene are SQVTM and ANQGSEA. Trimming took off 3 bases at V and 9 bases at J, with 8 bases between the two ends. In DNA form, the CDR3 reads TGCAGCGTTGAGGACGGCCAAGCTTTCTTT. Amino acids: CSVEDGQAFF.

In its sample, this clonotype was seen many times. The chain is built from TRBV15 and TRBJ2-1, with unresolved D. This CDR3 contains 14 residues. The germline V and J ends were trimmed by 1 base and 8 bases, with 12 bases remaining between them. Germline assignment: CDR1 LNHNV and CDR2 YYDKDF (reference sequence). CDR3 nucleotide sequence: TGTGCCACCAGCAGAGTACGCACAAGGGATGAGCAGTTCTTC. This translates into CATSRVRTRDEQFF.

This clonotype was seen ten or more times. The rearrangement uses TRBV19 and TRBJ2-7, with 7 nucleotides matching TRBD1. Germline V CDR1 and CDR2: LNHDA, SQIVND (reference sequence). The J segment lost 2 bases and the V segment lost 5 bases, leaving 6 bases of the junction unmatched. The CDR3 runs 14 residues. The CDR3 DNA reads TGTGCCAGTAGTGCGTGGGACAGAACCTACGAGCAGTACTTC. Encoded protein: CASSAWDRTYEQYF.

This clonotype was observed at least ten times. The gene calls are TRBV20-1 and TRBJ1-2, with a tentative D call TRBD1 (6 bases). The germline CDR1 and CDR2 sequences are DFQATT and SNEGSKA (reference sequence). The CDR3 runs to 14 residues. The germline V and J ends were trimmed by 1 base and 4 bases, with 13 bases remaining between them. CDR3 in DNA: TGCAGTGCTAGAGCGAACAGGGCCCTCTATGGCTACACCTTC. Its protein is CSARANRALYGYTF.

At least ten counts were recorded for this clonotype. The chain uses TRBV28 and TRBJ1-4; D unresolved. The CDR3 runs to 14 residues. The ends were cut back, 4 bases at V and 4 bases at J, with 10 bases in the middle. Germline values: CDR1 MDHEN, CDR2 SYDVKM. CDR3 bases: TGTGCCAGCAGTTCGGCCGGGATTAATGAAAAACTGTTTTTT. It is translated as CASSSAGINEKLFF.

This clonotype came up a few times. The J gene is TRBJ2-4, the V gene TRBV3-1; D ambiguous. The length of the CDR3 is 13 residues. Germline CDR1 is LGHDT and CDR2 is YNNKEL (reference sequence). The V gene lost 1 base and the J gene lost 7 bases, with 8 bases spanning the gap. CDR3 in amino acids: CASSQAPFNIQYF. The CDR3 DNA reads TGTGCCAGCAGCCAAGCCCCGTTTAACATTCAGTACTTC.

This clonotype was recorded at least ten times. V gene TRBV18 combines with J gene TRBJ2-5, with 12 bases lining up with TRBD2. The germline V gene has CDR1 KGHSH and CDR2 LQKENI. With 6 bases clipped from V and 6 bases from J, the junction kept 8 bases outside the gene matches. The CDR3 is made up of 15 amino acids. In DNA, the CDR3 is TGTGCCAGCTCGCCGACTAGCGGGGGCGGGAAGACCCAGTACTTC. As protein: CASSPTSGGGKTQYF.

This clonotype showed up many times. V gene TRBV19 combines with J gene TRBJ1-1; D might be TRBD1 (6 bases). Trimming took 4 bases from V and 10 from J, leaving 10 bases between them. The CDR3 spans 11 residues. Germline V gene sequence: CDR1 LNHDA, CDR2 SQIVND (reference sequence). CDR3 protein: CASSTSGVAFF. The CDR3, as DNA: TGTGCCAGTAGTACGTCAGGGGTAGCTTTCTTT.